Below are 15 T cell receptor beta chains sequenced from a single sample in a study of a mutant IDH1 vaccine in newly diagnosed glioma. This table comes from immunoSEQ multiplex PCR, and its TCRdb copy is limited to in-frame clones, with some not included. The data show around 100,000 clones, almost 85% seen once. Regarding time point: baseline, week 1 (first vaccination visit). Treatment denoted: pre-vaccination baseline after standard-of-care therapy. The specimen comprised PBMCs, sampled from a glioma patient treated with radiotherapy, temozolomide or both. The receptors here all came from a man aged 40-50 years with glioma. Some clones in this sample may be carry-over from other donors' samples.

This chain uses TRBV5-4 with TRBJ1-2; 8 positions match TRBD1. V shed 4 bases and J 4 bases; nucleotides not matched to a gene: 3. Looked up from germline, CDR1 is SGHNT and CDR2 is YYREEE (reference sequence). This CDR3 contains 13 residues. CDR3 sequence: CASSEDRAYGYTF. CDR3 in DNA: TGTGCCAGCAGCGAGGACAGGGCCTATGGCTACACCTTC. Variable domain in full (rest from reference TRBV5-4 and TRBJ1-2): ETGVTQSPTHLIKTRGQQVTLRCSSQSGHNTVSWYQQALGQGPQFIFQYYREEENGRGNFPPRFSGLQFPNYSSELNVNALELDDSALYLCASSEDRAYGYTFGSGTRLTVV.

The chain carries TRBV25-1 and TRBJ1-1; 8 nucleotides line up with TRBD1. Losses at the gene ends were 3 bases for V and 4 bases for J; bases not matched to a gene: 4. This CDR3 is built from 14 residues. Germline-derived CDR1 and CDR2 are MGHDK and SYGVNS. The CDR3 sequence: CASSDPGQATEAFF. The CDR3 DNA follows: TGTGCCAGCAGTGACCCGGGACAGGCCACTGAAGCTTTCTTT.

This clone occurred a few times. The gene calls are TRBV19 and TRBJ2-5; D is unclear. The CDR3 covers 11 residues. Trimming removed 8 bases from V and 4 bases from J, with 8 bases in between. Germline assignment: CDR1 LNHDA and CDR2 SQIVND (reference sequence). In DNA form, the CDR3 reads TGTGCCAGTGGCACGTCAGAGACCCAGTACTTC. Translation: CASGTSETQYF.

V gene TRBV5-1 combines with J gene TRBJ1-4; a weak D match, TRBD1 (6 bases). V shed 4 bases and J shed 5 bases, with 15 bases lying between them. This CDR3 comprises 15 residues. Germline values: CDR1 SGHRS, CDR2 YFSETQ. Here the CDR3 DNA reads TGCGCCAGCAGCCGGGCTCAAGGGGGGAATGAAAAACTGTTTTTT. This gives the protein CASSRAQGGNEKLFF.

This chain uses TRBV5-1 with TRBJ1-2; no clear D gene. Between the trimmed V and J ends, which lost 3 bases and 4 bases, there was a span of 16 bases. Per the germline V gene, CDR1 is SGHRS and CDR2 is YFSETQ. This CDR3 spans 15 amino acids. The CDR3 sequence: CASSSQAGSPYGYTF. The CDR3 DNA reads TGCGCCAGCAGCTCCCAGGCCGGGAGCCCCTATGGCTACACCTTC.

The chain couples TRBV2 to TRBJ1-6; tentative D call: TRBD1 (6 bases). V gave up 2 bases and J gave up 7 bases, with 9 bases separating them. CDR1 is SNHLY, CDR2 FYNNEI, per germline. The CDR3 is made up of 14 amino acids. The CDR3 sequence: CASSERGANSPLHF. The CDR3, as DNA: TGTGCCAGCAGTGAACGGGGGGCAAATTCACCCCTCCACTTT.

J is TRBJ2-1 and V is TRBV27; TRBD2 is a possible D gene (5 bases). This CDR3 spans 12 amino acids. Germline lookup yields CDR1 MNHEY and CDR2 SMNVEV (reference sequence). The ends were cut back, 3 bases at V and 12 bases at J, with 12 bases in the middle. The CDR3 region has the DNA TGTGCCAGCAGTTTCGCCGAGGGCGGGCAGTTCTTC. Its translation: CASSFAEGGQFF.

The rearrangement links TRBV9 to TRBJ2-1, with D tentatively TRBD2 (7 bases). The germline gives CDR1 SGDLS, CDR2 YYNGEE. Trimming cost V 0 bases and J 7 bases, with 14 bases left between them. This CDR3 contains 15 residues. CDR3 nucleotides: TGTGCCAGCAGCGTAGAGGGGGGGCCTGGGAATGAGCAGTTCTTC. Translation: CASSVEGGPGNEQFF.

This clone appeared once. The chain links TRBV5-4 to TRBJ2-7; 9 nucleotides match TRBD2. The trim removed 3 bases at V and 6 bases at J, leaving 7 bases unmatched. Germline assignment: CDR1 SGHNT and CDR2 YYREEE (reference sequence). The CDR3 loop spans 14 amino acids. CDR3 residues: CASSSGAGGAEQYF. DNA of the CDR3: TGTGCCAGCAGCTCCGGAGCGGGGGGCGCCGAGCAGTACTTC.

The chain couples TRBV5-4 to TRBJ1-3, with 7 positions matching TRBD1. Germline CDR1 and CDR2: SGHNT and YYREEE (reference sequence). The CDR3 extends over 15 amino acids. V shed 4 bases and J 7 bases; nucleotides not matched to a gene: 11. The CDR3 loop reads CASSVLAGGLNTIYF. The CDR3 DNA is TGTGCCAGCAGCGTGCTGGCAGGGGGATTGAACACCATATATTTT.

The J gene is TRBJ2-5, the V gene TRBV29-1; 8 bases line up with TRBD2. CDR3 length: 15 residues. Germline CDR1 reads SQVTM; CDR2 reads ANQGSEA. The V and J ends lost 3 bases and 2 bases, in that order; junction bases with no gene match: 8. In DNA, the CDR3 is TGCAGCGTTGACTCGGTAGCGGGGACTCAAGAGACCCAGTACTTC. Its translation is CSVDSVAGTQETQYF.

The chain couples TRBV7-9 to TRBJ1-6; unclear D gene. The CDR3 is 12 residues long. Trimming stripped 5 bases from V and 13 bases from J, with 12 bases between. CDR1 and CDR2 from the germline V gene are SEHNR and FQNEAQ (reference sequence). The CDR3 nucleotides are TGTGCCAGCAGCGCGCAGGAGGCCCCCCTCCACTTT. It is translated as CASSAQEAPLHF.

J is TRBJ2-7 and V is TRBV6-5, with D unresolved. The germline gives CDR1 MNHEY, CDR2 SVGAGI. CDR3 length equals 15 residues. V shed 0 bases and J shed 4 bases, with 13 bases lying between them. In DNA, the CDR3 is TGTGCCAGCAGTTACTCGATCTCCGGCGATTACGAGCAGTACTTC. Residues: CASSYSISGDYEQYF.

The table lists this clone with a count of one. This rearrangement joins TRBV9 to TRBJ2-7, with 8 bases that match TRBD1. V dropped 4 bases and J dropped 5; count of bases not matched to a gene: 11. Germline V CDR1 and CDR2: SGDLS, YYNGEE. This CDR3 is 15 amino acids long. The CDR3 protein is CASSIRTGPGNEQYF. As DNA, the CDR3 is TGTGCCAGCAGCATCCGGACAGGGCCAGGGAACGAGCAGTACTTC.

The V gene is TRBV30, the J gene TRBJ2-7, with D possibly being TRBD1 or TRBD2 (6 bases each). Germline values: CDR1 GTSNPN, CDR2 SVGIG (reference sequence). V gave up 5 bases and J gave up 4 bases, with 15 bases separating them. The CDR3 has 13 amino acids. The CDR3 spells CAWGRGVGYEQYF. The CDR3 bases are TGTGCCTGGGGAAGGGGGGTTGGGTACGAGCAGTACTTC. Complete variable domain (other parts from reference TRBV30 and TRBJ2-7): SQTIHQWPATLVQPVGSPLSLECTVEGTSNPNLYWYRQAAGRGLQLLFYSVGIGQISSEVPQNLSASRPQDRQFILSSKKLLLSDSGFYLCAWGRGVGYEQYFGPGTRLTVT.